Below are 14 T cell receptor beta chains sequenced from a single sample in a study of T cell repertoires in cytomegalovirus infection. TCRdb reprocessed the reads via MiXCR and lists one record per CDR3 protein. The sample records 7,500 to 9,000 distinct CDR3 sequences, around 54% being singletons. Their cognate antigens are unknown. The sequenced sample was PBMCs, sequenced either directly or after in vitro stimulation (not recorded which). The receptors were sampled from a human donor in good health (CMV status not recorded). Some clones in this sample may be carry-over from other donors' samples.

This clonotype is labeled as large. The gene calls are TRBV5-1 and TRBJ2-7, with TRBD2 matching over 7 bases. The germline V gene has CDR1 SGHRS and CDR2 YFSETQ. This CDR3 region has 18 residues. The junction had 16 bases not matched to a gene; V was cut back by 0 bases and J by 4 bases. The CDR3 region is CASSLVSVLGLTAYEQYF. As DNA, the CDR3 is TGCGCCAGCAGCTTGGTTTCGGTATTGGGACTAACGGCATACGAGCAGTACTTC.

The genes are TRBV12-3 or TRBV12-4 and TRBJ1-2; D is perhaps TRBD1 (5 bases). This CDR3 has 13 amino acids. V lost 7 bases and J 13 bases, leaving 22 bases between the germline ends. The CDR3 protein is CASKFGGGVERTF. The CDR3 DNA sequence: TGTGCCAGCAAGTTTGGGGGGGGGGTCGAGCGCACCTTC.

The chain employs TRBV19 and TRBJ1-2, with 7 positions matching TRBD1. V lost 5 bases and J lost 0; bases outside the gene matches: 12. The CDR3 sequence is 17 residues long. Germline V lookup: CDR1 LNHDA, CDR2 SQIVND (reference sequence). CDR3 sequence (DNA): TGTGCCAGTAGTTTTCGGGACAGCCTCGCCGCTAACTATGGCTACACCTTC. It specifies CASSFRDSLAANYGYTF.

In this sample, this clonotype turned up many times. The rearrangement joins TRBV28 to TRBJ2-5; D is perhaps TRBD1 (5 bases). CDR1 MDHEN and CDR2 SYDVKM come from the germline V gene. Trimming pared 1 base from V and 4 bases from J, leaving 13 bases between. This CDR3 is 15 amino acids long. CDR3 sequence: CASSLLARVRETQYF. Here the CDR3 DNA reads TGTGCCAGCAGTTTATTGGCCAGGGTAAGAGAGACCCAGTACTTC.

This chain joins TRBV7-8 and TRBJ2-5; TRBD2 might be the D (7 bases). In germline, CDR1 is SGHVS, CDR2 FQNEAQ. This CDR3 has 15 amino acids. V shed 2 bases and J shed 2 bases, with 12 bases lying between them. This CDR3 is CASSLSGGIQETQYF. As DNA, the CDR3 is TGTGCCAGCAGCTTATCGGGGGGCATTCAAGAGACCCAGTACTTC.

In its sample, this clonotype was seen a few times. Given the absence of the conserved phenylalanine or tryptophan at the CDR3 end, a read error is likely. DNA of the CDR3: TGTGCCAGCATCCCACCGACAGGGGTTAACACTGAAGCTTTCTGT. Protein sequence: CASIPPTGVNTEAFC. The chain links TRBV12-3 or TRBV12-4 to TRBJ1-1; 8 bases are shared with TRBD1. CDR3 length: 15 residues. After removal of 7 bases from V and 2 bases from J, the junction contained 9 bases not matched to a gene.

To note about this clonotype: Germline is not matched at one junction end, which may reflect a read error. The V and J genes are TRBV20-1 and TRBJ2-3, with 11 positions matching TRBD2. The CDR3 is 14 residues long. Germline V CDR1 and CDR2: DFQATT, SNEGSKA (reference sequence). The CDR3 sequence is CSAETSGSPDTQSF. CDR3 nucleotides: TGCAGTGCAGAAACTAGCGGGAGTCCAGATACGCAGTCTTTT.

This rearrangement joins TRBV20-1 to TRBJ1-2; a weak D match, TRBD1 (6 bases). The CDR3 consists of 13 residues. The V end lost 6 bases, the J end lost 8 bases, and 19 bases lay between the germline ends. Germline lookup yields CDR1 DFQATT and CDR2 SNEGSKA (reference sequence). The CDR3 DNA reads TGCAGTGCCCACCTGGGGGGGGCTCGAGGCTACACCTTC. It translates to CSAHLGGARGYTF.

This clonotype is termed medium-sized (0.01 to 0.1%). The J gene is TRBJ1-5, the V gene TRBV27, with a weak D call TRBD1 (6 bases). Germline values: CDR1 MNHEY, CDR2 SMNVEV (reference sequence). This CDR3 spans 14 amino acids. V was clipped by 5 bases and J by 2 bases, with 10 bases between them. In DNA form, the CDR3 reads TGTGCCAGCAGTCTAGGGGGGGGCAATCAGCCCCAGCATTTT. Its protein product is CASSLGGGNQPQHF.

The chain has TRBV11-2 and TRBJ1-3; no clear D gene. The germline V gene encodes CDR1 SGHAT and CDR2 FQNNGV. The CDR3 length is 13 residues. V lost 5 bases, J lost 6 bases, and 11 bases lay in between. The CDR3 loop reads CASSPSRTNTIYF. The CDR3 region has the DNA TGTGCCAGCAGCCCCTCCCGTACAAACACCATATATTTT.

A word on this clonotype: The germline gene is not matched at one end of the junction; a read error may be the cause. The chain links TRBV5-1 to TRBJ2-7; TRBD1 aligns across 7 bases. The CDR3 runs to 17 residues. Germline loops: CDR1 SGHRS, CDR2 YFSETQ. The CDR3: CASSLDTVIGGYNELYF. The CDR3 nucleotides read TGCGCCAGCAGCTTGGACACTGTAATAGGGGGCTACAACGAGCTGTACTTT. Drawing the rest from reference TRBV5-1 and TRBJ2-7, the complete variable domain is KAGVTQTPRYLIKTRGQQVTLSCSPISGHRSVSWYQQTPGQGLQFLFEYFSETQRNKGNFPGRFSGRQFSNSRSEMNVSTLELGDSALYLCASSLDTVIGGYNELYFGPGTRLTVT.

Many counts were recorded for this clonotype. The rearrangement links TRBV27 to TRBJ1-2; 8 bases map to TRBD1. The CDR3 is 14 amino acids. CDR1 is MNHEY and CDR2 is SMNVEV in the germline V gene (reference sequence). V was clipped by 5 bases and J by 4 bases; unmatched bases: 6. CDR3 loop: CASSTQGGGYGYTF. CDR3 coding DNA: TGTGCCAGCAGTACACAGGGGGGCGGCTATGGCTACACCTTC.

This chain connects TRBV7-3 to TRBJ2-2; D call uncertain. Germline values: CDR1 SGHTA, CDR2 FQGTGA. CDR3 length: 14 amino acids. Trimming removed 5 bases from V and 4 bases from J, with 11 bases in between. The CDR3 is CASSAEVATGELFF. The CDR3 nucleotides read TGTGCCAGCAGCGCAGAGGTGGCCACCGGGGAGCTGTTTTTT.

In this sample, this clonotype is medium-sized. The CDR3 region is CASSPGEDYGYTF. The CDR3 nucleotides are TGTGCCAGCTCACCAGGGGAGGACTATGGCTACACCTTC. This chain connects TRBV18 to TRBJ1-2; D is uncertain. The CDR3 spans 13 residues. V lost 2 bases and J lost 3, with 7 bases in between. Germline V gene data show CDR1 as KGHSH and CDR2 as LQKENI.